A selection of T cell receptor beta chains follows, all from one sample in a study of human T cells and chemical hapten exposure. MiXCR, applied by TCRdb to the RACE reads, yields one record per CDR3 protein. This table holds approximately 72,000 distinct CDR3 sequences, roughly 11% found once. The sample here was whole blood, taken in connection with sensitization to the hapten diphenylcyclopropenone (DPC). The receptors were gathered from a woman aged 45-65 years with alopecia areata. Some clones in this sample may be carry-over from other donors' samples. CDR3s include the opening cysteine and the closing phenylalanine or tryptophan. D genes are given only for firm matches. The size field is filled for only some rows; it gives once, few, many or a size class.

- | TRBJ2-1 | TRBD2 | TRBV7-8 | CASSLVHGRGEQFF | TGTGCCAGCAGCTTAGTGCACGGGAGGGGTGAGCAGTTCTTC
- | TRBJ2-1 | - | TRBV7-6 | CASSLNGANSYNEQFF | TGTGCCAGCAGCCTGAACGGGGCGAACTCCTACAATGAGCAGTTCTTC
many | TRBJ1-5 | - | TRBV28 | CASSLSQGGNQPQHF | TGTGCCAGCAGTTTAAGTCAGGGTGGCAATCAGCCCCAGCATTTT
many | TRBJ1-4 | - | TRBV28 | CASSVNGRGEKLFF | TGTGCCAGCAGTGTTAACGGGAGAGGGGAAAAACTGTTTTTT
- | TRBJ1-5 | TRBD1 | TRBV12-3/TRBV12-4 | CASSSTGGRQPQHF | TGTGCCAGCAGTTCGACAGGGGGCAGGCAGCCCCAGCATTTT
many | TRBJ1-2 | - | TRBV12-3/TRBV12-4 | CASSLAGYGYTF | TGTGCCAGCAGTTTGGCGGGCTATGGCTACACCTTC
- | TRBJ2-3 | - | TRBV28 | CAVTGSADTQYF | TGTGCCGTAACAGGGTCGGCAGATACGCAGTATTTT
many | TRBJ2-1 | - | TRBV20-1 | CSAQSLRVGNEQFF | TGCAGTGCCCAGAGTCTCAGAGTAGGCAATGAGCAGTTCTTC
many | TRBJ1-6 | - | TRBV5-4 | CASSGASGGSSPLHF | TGTGCCAGCAGCGGGGCGAGTGGAGGGAGTTCACCCCTCCACTTT
few | TRBJ2-5 | - | TRBV2 | CASSVEASAASTQYF | TGTGCCAGCAGTGTGGAAGCGTCCGCCGCGTCGACCCAGTACTTC
few | TRBJ2-1 | - | TRBV5-1 | CASSPTWDEQFF | TGCGCCAGCAGCCCGACTTGGGATGAGCAGTTCTTC
few | TRBJ1-2 | - | TRBV7-9 | CASSQDSQRGYTF | TGTGCCAGCAGCCAGGACAGCCAGAGGGGCTACACCTTC
many | TRBJ2-1 | - | TRBV18 | CASSLHDTHSSYNEQFF | TGTGCCAGCTCACTCCATGACACCCACAGCTCCTACAATGAGCAGTTCTTC
- | TRBJ2-3 | TRBD1 | TRBV18 | CASSLRTGGADTQYF | TGTGCCAGCTCGCTACGGACAGGGGGCGCAGATACGCAGTATTTT
few | TRBJ2-2 | TRBD1 | TRBV7-9 | CASSRLQGDTGELFF | TGTGCCAGCAGCCGCCTTCAGGGGGACACCGGGGAGCTGTTTTTT
- | TRBJ1-2 | - | TRBV11-2 | CASSLGGLWDPYGYTF | TGTGCCAGCAGCTTAGGCGGTCTTTGGGACCCCTATGGCTACACCTTC
many | TRBJ2-3 | - | TRBV7-6 | CASTPVRGLDTQYF | TGTGCCAGCACTCCCGTCCGGGGATTAGATACGCAGTATTTT
many | TRBJ1-6 | - | TRBV7-6 | CASSLERTYSPLHF | TGTGCCAGCAGCCTGGAGCGGACCTATTCACCCCTCCACTTT
many | TRBJ2-4 | TRBD2 | TRBV6-6 | CASSYSLTSGRTGAKNIQYF | TGTGCCAGCAGTTACTCCCTGACCAGCGGGAGGACGGGTGCCAAAAACATTCAGTACTTC
many | TRBJ1-2 | - | TRBV2 | CASRKLRTEGEGYTF | TGTGCCAGCAGGAAGTTGAGGACAGAGGGTGAAGGCTACACCTTC
many | TRBJ2-3 | - | TRBV20-1 | CSATRGADTQYF | TGCAGTGCTACTCGCGGGGCAGATACGCAGTATTTT
- | TRBJ2-5 | - | TRBV28 | CASTHGTNQETQYF | TGTGCCAGCACCCATGGCACCAACCAAGAGACCCAGTACTTC
few | TRBJ1-4 | TRBD1 | TRBV3-1 | CASSRGQTNEKLFF | TGTGCCAGCAGCCGGGGACAGACTAATGAAAAACTGTTTTTT
many | TRBJ2-1 | - | TRBV6-5 | CASSYDAGGPYNEQFF | TGTGCCAGCAGTTACGACGCAGGGGGGCCCTACAATGAGCAGTTCTTC
many | TRBJ2-7 | TRBD1 | TRBV12-3/TRBV12-4 | CASRPTQGTTGEQYF | TGTGCCAGCAGGCCGACGCAGGGTACGACAGGGGAGCAGTACTTC
few | TRBJ1-2 | - | TRBV12-3/TRBV12-4 | CASSPGPGVNYGYTF | TGTGCCAGCAGTCCCGGGCCCGGGGTGAACTATGGCTACACCTTC
many | TRBJ2-1 | - | TRBV6-2/TRBV6-3 | CASSSPTPPLEQFF | TGTGCCAGCAGTTCCCCGACTCCCCCACTTGAGCAGTTCTTC
many | TRBJ2-2 | - | TRBV18 | CASSPPMPGTGELFF | TGTGCCAGCTCACCGCCGATGCCAGGCACCGGGGAGCTGTTTTTT
few | TRBJ2-7 | TRBD1 | TRBV28 | CASSSHRGTYEQYF | TGTGCCAGCAGTTCTCACAGGGGCACCTACGAGCAGTACTTC
many | TRBJ2-5 | - | TRBV7-2 | CASSQGQIKETQYF | TGTGCCAGCAGTCAAGGACAGATTAAAGAGACCCAGTACTTC
few | TRBJ2-3 | - | TRBV5-6 | CASSLAGGATDTQYF | TGTGCCAGCAGCTTGGCTGGGGGGGCCACAGATACGCAGTATTTT
- | TRBJ1-1 | - | TRBV14 | CASSSSGNTEAFF | TGTGCCAGCAGCTCGTCAGGGAACACTGAAGCTTTCTTT
many | TRBJ1-2 | - | TRBV6-5 | CASSYSNAGSMTQANYGYTF | TGTGCCAGCAGTTACTCGAACGCGGGGTCCATGACTCAAGCTAACTATGGCTACACCTTC
few | TRBJ1-1 | - | TRBV20-1 | CSATRQMNTEAFF | TGCAGTGCTACTCGACAGATGAACACTGAAGCTTTCTTT
- | TRBJ2-2 | - | TRBV14 | CASSRTTGELFF | TGTGCCAGCAGCCGGACCACCGGGGAGCTGTTTTTT
few | TRBJ1-2 | TRBD1 | TRBV4-2 | CASSQEGGQGDYGYTF | TGTGCCAGCAGCCAAGAAGGGGGACAGGGTGACTATGGCTACACCTTC
few | TRBJ2-5 | - | TRBV7-2 | CASRPGAMETQYF | TGTGCCAGCCGCCCAGGGGCGATGGAGACCCAGTACTTC